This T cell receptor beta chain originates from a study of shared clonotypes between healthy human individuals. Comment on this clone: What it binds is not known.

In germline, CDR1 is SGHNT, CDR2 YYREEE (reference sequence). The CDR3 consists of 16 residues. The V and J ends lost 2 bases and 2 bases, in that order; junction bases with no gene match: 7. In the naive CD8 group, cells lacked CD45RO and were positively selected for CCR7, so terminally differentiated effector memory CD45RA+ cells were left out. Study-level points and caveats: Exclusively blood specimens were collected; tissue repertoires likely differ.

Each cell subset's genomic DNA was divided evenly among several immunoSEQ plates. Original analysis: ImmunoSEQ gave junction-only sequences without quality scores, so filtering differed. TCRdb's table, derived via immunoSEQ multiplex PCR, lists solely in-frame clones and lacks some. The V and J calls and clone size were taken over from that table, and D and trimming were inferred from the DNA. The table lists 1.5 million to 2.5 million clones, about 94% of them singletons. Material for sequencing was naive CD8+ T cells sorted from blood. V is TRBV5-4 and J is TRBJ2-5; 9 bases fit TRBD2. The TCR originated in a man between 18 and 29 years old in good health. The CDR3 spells CASSFWASGVQETQYF. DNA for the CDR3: TGTGCCAGCAGCTTTTGGGCTAGCGGGGTACAAGAGACCCAGTACTTC. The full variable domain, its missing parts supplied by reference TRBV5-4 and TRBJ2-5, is ETGVTQSPTHLIKTRGQQVTLRCSSQSGHNTVSWYQQALGQGPQFIFQYYREEENGRGNFPPRFSGLQFPNYSSELNVNALELDDSALYLCASSFWASGVQETQYFGPGTRLLVL.